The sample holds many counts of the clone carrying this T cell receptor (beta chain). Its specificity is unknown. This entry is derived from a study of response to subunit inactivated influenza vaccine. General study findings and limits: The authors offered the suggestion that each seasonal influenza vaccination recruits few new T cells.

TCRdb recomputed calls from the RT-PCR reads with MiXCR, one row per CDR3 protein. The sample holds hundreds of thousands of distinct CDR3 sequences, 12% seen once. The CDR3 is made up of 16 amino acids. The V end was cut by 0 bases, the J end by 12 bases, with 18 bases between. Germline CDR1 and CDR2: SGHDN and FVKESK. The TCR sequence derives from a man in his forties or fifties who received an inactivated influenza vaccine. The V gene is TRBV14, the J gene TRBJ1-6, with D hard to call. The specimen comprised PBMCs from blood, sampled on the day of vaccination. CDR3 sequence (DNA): TGTGCCAGCAGCCAAGAGAAGGAGTATCGGGTCGGACCCCTCCACTTT. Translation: CASSQEKEYRVGPLHF. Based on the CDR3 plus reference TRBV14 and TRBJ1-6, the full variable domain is EAGVTQFPSHSVIEKGQTVTLRCDPISGHDNLYWYRRVMGKEIKFLLHFVKESKQDESGMPNNRFLAERTGGTYSTLKVQPAELEDSGVYFCASSQEKEYRVGPLHFGNGTRLTVT.